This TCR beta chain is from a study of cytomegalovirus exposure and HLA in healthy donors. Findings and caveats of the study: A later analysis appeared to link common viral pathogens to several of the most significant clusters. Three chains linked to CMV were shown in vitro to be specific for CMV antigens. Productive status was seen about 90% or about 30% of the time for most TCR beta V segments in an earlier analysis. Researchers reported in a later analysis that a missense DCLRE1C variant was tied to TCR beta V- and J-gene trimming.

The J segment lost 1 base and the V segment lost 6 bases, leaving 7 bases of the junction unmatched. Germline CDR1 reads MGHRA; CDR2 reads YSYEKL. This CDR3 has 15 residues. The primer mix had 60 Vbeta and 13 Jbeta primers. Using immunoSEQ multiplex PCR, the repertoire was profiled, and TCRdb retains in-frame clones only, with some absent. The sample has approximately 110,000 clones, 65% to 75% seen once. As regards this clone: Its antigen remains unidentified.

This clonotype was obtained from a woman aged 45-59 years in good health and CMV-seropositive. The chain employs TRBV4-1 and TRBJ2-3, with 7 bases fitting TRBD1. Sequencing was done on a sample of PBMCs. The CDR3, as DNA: TGCGCCAGCAGGACCACAGGGGAAGGCACAGATACGCAGTATTTT. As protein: CASRTTGEGTDTQYF.